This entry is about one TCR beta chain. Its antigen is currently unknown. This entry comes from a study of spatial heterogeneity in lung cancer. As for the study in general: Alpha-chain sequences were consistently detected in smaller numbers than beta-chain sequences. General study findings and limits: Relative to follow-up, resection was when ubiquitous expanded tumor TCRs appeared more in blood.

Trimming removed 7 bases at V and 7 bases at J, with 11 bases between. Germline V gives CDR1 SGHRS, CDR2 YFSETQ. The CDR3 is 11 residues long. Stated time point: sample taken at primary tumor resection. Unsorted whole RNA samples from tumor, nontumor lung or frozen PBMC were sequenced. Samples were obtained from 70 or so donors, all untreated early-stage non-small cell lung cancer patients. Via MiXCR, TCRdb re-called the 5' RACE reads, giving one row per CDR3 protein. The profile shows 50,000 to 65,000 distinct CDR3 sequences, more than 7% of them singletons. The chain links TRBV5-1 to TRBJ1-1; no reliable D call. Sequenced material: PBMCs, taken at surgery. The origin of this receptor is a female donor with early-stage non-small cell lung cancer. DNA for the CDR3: TGCGCCAGCGCGTGGGAGGGTGAAGCTTTCTTT. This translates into CASAWEGEAFF.